This entry lists 2 T cell receptor beta chains sequenced from one sample in a study of CD8 T cells in Susac syndrome. Reverse transcription of about 0.5 to 1 ug RNA used random hexamers. TCRdb independently ran MiXCR on the immunoSEQ multiplex PCR reads; one entry per CDR3 protein. Among 150,000 to 200,000 distinct CDR3 sequences listed, less than 95% were seen once. The material sequenced was CD4+ T cells from PBMCs. These receptors came from a human donor with multiple sclerosis.

The chain links TRBV20-1 to TRBJ2-7, with a weak D call TRBD2 (6 bases). Germline-derived CDR1 and CDR2 are DFQATT and SNEGSKA (reference sequence). The CDR3 length is 12 residues. V was cut by 4 bases and J by 3 bases, with 10 bases left in between. The CDR3 loop reads CSAKGSGYEQYF. The CDR3 region has the DNA TGCAGTGCTAAGGGTAGCGGCTACGAGCAGTACTTC.

The chain links TRBV4-2 to TRBJ2-1, with 11 bases matching TRBD2. The CDR3 contains 16 residues. Germline loops: CDR1 LGHNA, CDR2 YNFKEQ. V trimming: 0 bases; J trimming: 12 bases; junction bases outside the gene matches: 10. Here the CDR3 reads CASSQDHGTSGRAQFF. The CDR3 nucleotides are TGTGCCAGCAGCCAAGATCATGGGACTAGCGGCAGAGCGCAGTTCTTC.